A selection of T cell receptor beta chains follows, all from one sample in a study of blood T cell repertoires in COVID-19. Generated by immunoSEQ multiplex PCR, the TCRdb table keeps only in-frame clones and is missing some. Among a few hundred thousand clones listed, around 82% were seen once. The sequenced material came from peripheral blood. The receptors stem from a person aged 70 to 80 with COVID-19, enrolled during active disease. The CDR3 runs from the conserved cysteine through the conserved F or W. The D gene is left open where the match is weak. Size values are once, few and many counts, or a class for expanded clones, and some rows have none.

cdr3_nt cdr3_aa j_call v_call d_call clone_size
TGCGCCAGCAGCTTGGCAGCAGGGTTGGTCGGGGAGCTGTTTTTT CASSLAAGLVGELFF TRBJ2-2 TRBV5-1 . .
TGTGCCAGCAGGCCAGCCGGGATGGTCCACGAGCAGTACTTC CASRPAGMVHEQYF TRBJ2-7 TRBV28 . many
TGTGCCAGCAGTGAATCTTCGGGACAGAACTCCTACGAGCAGTACTTC CASSESSGQNSYEQYF TRBJ2-7 TRBV6-1 TRBD1 once
TGTGCCAGCAGCTCCACCCAGGGGGGATCCCAGCATTTT CASSSTQGGSQHF TRBJ1-5 TRBV11-2 TRBD1 few
TGCGCCAGCAGCCCACGGACTAGCGGGTACAATGAGCAGTTCTTC CASSPRTSGYNEQFF TRBJ2-1 TRBV4-3 TRBD2 .
TGTGCCAGCAGCCCGGTTCTAGCGGGAGGGTCGCAGTACTTC CASSPVLAGGSQYF TRBJ2-7 TRBV7-2 TRBD2 .
TGTGCCAGCAGCCCTGCGACGTCTAGCGCCTACGAGCAGTACTTC CASSPATSSAYEQYF TRBJ2-7 TRBV11-2 . .
TGTGCCAGAGGAGGTCGGGTGGATATAGGAAACACCATATATTTT CARGGRVDIGNTIYF TRBJ1-3 TRBV9 . .
TGTGCCAGCAGTTCCCTCAGACAGGGTACGGGCACTGAAGCTTTCTTT CASSSLRQGTGTEAFF TRBJ1-1 TRBV6-2/TRBV6-3 TRBD1 .
TGTGCCAGCCCCCGGGCGGGAGAGTTCACCGGGGAGCTGTTTTTT CASPRAGEFTGELFF TRBJ2-2 TRBV25-1 TRBD2 .
TGCAGCGGGACGGGACAGGGGGACGAGCAGTACTTC CSGTGQGDEQYF TRBJ2-7 TRBV29-1 TRBD1 .
TGTGCCAGCAGCTTAGATAGCGGGGGGATAAATGAGCAGTTCTTC CASSLDSGGINEQFF TRBJ2-1 TRBV7-2 TRBD2 .
TGTGCCAGCTCGGGCGGGACTTACACAGATACGCAGTATTTT CASSGGTYTDTQYF TRBJ2-3 TRBV18 . .
TGCGCCAGCAGCCAAGTGATCGGGACAGGGCAGAACACCATATATTTT CASSQVIGTGQNTIYF TRBJ1-3 TRBV4-3 TRBD1 .
TGTGCCACCCTCTCCCCGTCGGTCGCCTACGAGCAGTACTTC CATLSPSVAYEQYF TRBJ2-7 TRBV7-8 . .
TGTGCCAGCAGCTTGCCAGGATCCTCCTACGAGCAGTACTTC CASSLPGSSYEQYF TRBJ2-7 TRBV28 . .
TGTGCCAGCATCCGGGGGACAGTTGAAGCTTTCTTT CASIRGTVEAFF TRBJ1-1 TRBV12-3/TRBV12-4 TRBD1 .
TGCGCCAGCAGTGGGCAGGGGGTTTGGCAGCCCCAGCATTTT CASSGQGVWQPQHF TRBJ1-5 TRBV10-2 TRBD1 .
TGTGCCTCGTCGGGACTAGCGTCTAATGAGCAGTTCTTC CASSGLASNEQFF TRBJ2-1 TRBV30 TRBD2 .
TGTGCCATCAGTCCCGGGACTAGCACAGATACGCAGTATTTT CAISPGTSTDTQYF TRBJ2-3 TRBV10-3 . .
TGTGCCAGCAGCTTCCAGGGTACCGGAGACACCATATATTTT CASSFQGTGDTIYF TRBJ1-3 TRBV5-4 . .
TGTGCCAGCAGTCAGGACAGGGTTGGCCACGAGCAGTACTTC CASSQDRVGHEQYF TRBJ2-7 TRBV2 TRBD1 .
TGTGCCAGCAGGCCGACAGGGGGGACCTACGAGCAGTACTTC CASRPTGGTYEQYF TRBJ2-7 TRBV6-5 TRBD1 .
TGCGCCAGCAGCCAAGGACTAGCGGGAGGAGGCACCGGGGAGCTGTTTTTT CASSQGLAGGGTGELFF TRBJ2-2 TRBV5-1 TRBD2 .
TGCAGCGTGATGACTATGGGCAATCAGCCCCAGCATTTT CSVMTMGNQPQHF TRBJ1-5 TRBV29-1 . .
TGTGCCAGCAGCGTAGTTGGGGAGACCGGGGAGCTGTTTTTT CASSVVGETGELFF TRBJ2-2 TRBV9 . .
TGCGCCAGCAGCCGAGACAGAGAATACGAGCAGTACTTC CASSRDREYEQYF TRBJ2-7 TRBV5-1 . few
TGCAGCGTTCATGGACAGCTCAATATGAACACTGAAGCTTTCTTT CSVHGQLNMNTEAFF TRBJ1-1 TRBV29-1 . once
TGTGCCAGTAGTCCCCTGGACTGGAACACCGGGGAGCTGTTTTTT CASSPLDWNTGELFF TRBJ2-2 TRBV19 . .
TGTGCCAGTAGTAACCTCCGACAGGCTAATGAAAAACTGTTTTTT CASSNLRQANEKLFF TRBJ1-4 TRBV19 . .
TGTGCCAGCAGTTCCTTGGGACAGTACTACGAGCAGTACTTC CASSSLGQYYEQYF TRBJ2-7 TRBV6-5 TRBD1 .
TGCAGTGCTAGTGGTAATCAGGACACATTAACCACAGATACGCAGTATTTT CSASGNQDTLTTDTQYF TRBJ2-3 TRBV20-1 . .
TGCGCCAGCAGCTCCGGGACAGAGTACCAAGAGACCCAGTACTTC CASSSGTEYQETQYF TRBJ2-5 TRBV5-1 TRBD1 .
TGTGCCAGCAGCCGAGTATTTCCGGAAAAAACAGGGAGAGGCTACACCTTC CASSRVFPEKTGRGYTF TRBJ1-2 TRBV3-1/TRBV3-2 . .
TGTGCCAGCAGTCTCTCGTATTACAATGAGCAGTTCTTC CASSLSYYNEQFF TRBJ2-1 TRBV27 . .
TGTGCCAGCAGCCCGGACAGGGGGTCGGACTATGGCTACACCTTC CASSPDRGSDYGYTF TRBJ1-2 TRBV14 TRBD1 once
TGTGCCAGCAGCTTATACCCCACCGGGACTAGCGGGACCTACGAGCAGTACTTC CASSLYPTGTSGTYEQYF TRBJ2-7 TRBV11-2 TRBD2 .
TGTGCCAGCAGCTTAAGGTGGGGCGGGAGCACTTACAATGAGCAGTTCTTC CASSLRWGGSTYNEQFF TRBJ2-1 TRBV7-2 TRBD2 .
TGTGCCATCAGTGTTCCAGGGGGTTATGGCTACACCTTC CAISVPGGYGYTF TRBJ1-2 TRBV10-3 TRBD1 .
TGTGCCAGCTCACCGGGGCAGGGGATAGATACGCAGTATTTT CASSPGQGIDTQYF TRBJ2-3 TRBV18 . .
TGCAGTGCTAGTTGGGCCTCTGGAAACACCATATATTTT CSASWASGNTIYF TRBJ1-3 TRBV20-1 . .
TGTGCCAGCAGCTCCAGGGGCCCGGGCACCATATATTTT CASSSRGPGTIYF TRBJ1-3 TRBV6-5 . .
TGTGCCAGCAGCCTGGTTGTTACTGGGGCCAACGTCCTGACTTTC CASSLVVTGANVLTF TRBJ2-6 TRBV5-5 . .
TGTGCCAGCCTACAGACAGGGATTTACGAGCAGTACTTC CASLQTGIYEQYF TRBJ2-7 TRBV28 TRBD1 .
TGTGCCAGCAGCGCAGGCGGGGCCCTAGCGGTCCACGAGCAGTACTTC CASSAGGALAVHEQYF TRBJ2-7 TRBV7-2 TRBD2 .
TGTGCCAGCAAACTAGTTGTAGCGTCCAGCTGGGGTCAGCCCCAGCATTTT CASKLVVASSWGQPQHF TRBJ1-5 TRBV28 . .
TGTGCCAGCAGGCAGACAGCAGACAATGAGCAGTTCTTC CASRQTADNEQFF TRBJ2-1 TRBV28 . .
TGTGCCAGTAGTATAAATCCAGGCAGTACAGATACGCAGTATTTT CASSINPGSTDTQYF TRBJ2-3 TRBV19 . .
TGTGCCAGCAGTACCCTAGCGGTTCAGCAGACCCAGTACTTC CASSTLAVQQTQYF TRBJ2-5 TRBV28 TRBD2 .
TGTGCCAGCAGTTTTACAGATACCTATAATTCACCCCTCCACTTT CASSFTDTYNSPLHF TRBJ1-6 TRBV28 . .
TGTGCCAGCAGCTTAGCCCAGGGGGCGAGGACCGGGGAGCTGTTTTTT CASSLAQGARTGELFF TRBJ2-2 TRBV7-8 TRBD1 .
TGCAGCGTTGCCTTGAGGGCGGGGCGGGCAGATACGCAGTATTTT CSVALRAGRADTQYF TRBJ2-3 TRBV29-1 . .
TGTGCCTGGAGTAAGACTAGCGGGAGCCACGAGCAGTACTTC CAWSKTSGSHEQYF TRBJ2-7 TRBV30 TRBD2 .
TGTGCCAGCAGCTTAGCGGGACAGGGTGGTACAGATACGCAGTATTTT CASSLAGQGGTDTQYF TRBJ2-3 TRBV7-6 TRBD1 once
TGTGCCAGCAGCTCGGTCTGGGCGGGAGAAGAGAGGCAGTATTTT CASSSVWAGEERQYF TRBJ2-3 TRBV7-9 TRBD2 .
TGTGCCAGCAGTTACGGTATAGGTCGACTCCCAATGGAAGCTTTCTTT CASSYGIGRLPMEAFF TRBJ1-1 TRBV6-6 . .
TGTGCCACCAGTGAGGACAGGGGTTACGACAATGAGCAGTTCTTC CATSEDRGYDNEQFF TRBJ2-1 TRBV24-1 TRBD1 .
TGCGCCAGCAGCTTATCCGGGACTAGCGGGGCGGAGACCCAGTACTTC CASSLSGTSGAETQYF TRBJ2-5 TRBV5-1 TRBD2 .
TGTGCCAGCAGCTACCAAAGAGGGGAGCAGTACTTC CASSYQRGEQYF TRBJ2-7 TRBV5-4 . .
TGTGCCAGCAGCCTTGTTATCTCTGGGGCCAACGTCCTGACTTTC CASSLVISGANVLTF TRBJ2-6 TRBV11-2 . .